This T cell receptor beta chain is drawn from a study of T cell responses to AZD1222 COVID-19 vaccine. This table comes from immunoSEQ multiplex PCR, and its TCRdb copy is limited to in-frame clones, with some not included. The sample carries 90,000 to 120,000 clones, 92% recorded once. The V gene's germline CDR1 is SGHRS and CDR2 YFSETQ. The CDR3 runs 13 residues. The V end lost 1 base, the J end lost 8 bases, and 9 bases lay between the germline ends. As concerns this clone: The target antigen is unknown.

Study results and caveats: Across spike, vaccine-associated CD4 TCRs were found, dominant at 160-218 and 743-854.

The sequences come from peripheral blood, collected 28 days after the second AZD1222 dose. The source is an adult who received the AZD1222 COVID-19 vaccine. This chain uses TRBV5-1 with TRBJ1-4; D ambiguous. CDR3 nucleotide sequence: TGCGCCAGCAGCTTGAGGGCGGCCGAAAAACTGTTTTTT. This sequence encodes CASSLRAAEKLFF.